This record looks at one T cell receptor beta chain sequence and its context. The junction had 10 bases not matched to a gene; V was cut back by 7 bases and J by 5 bases. The CDR3 runs 13 residues. Per germline, CDR1 SQVTM and CDR2 ANQGSEA. This sample was included in a study of PD-L1 blockade in urothelial cancer. On the study more broadly: Blood analysis took place 3 weeks (second dose) and 6 weeks after treatment start.

Assay: immunoSEQ multiplex PCR; the TCRdb copy retains only in-frame clones and omits some. The sample carries over 65,000 clones, 80% to 85% recorded once. This chain uses TRBV29-1 with TRBJ1-1; 7 positions match TRBD1. This sample comprised PBMCs, obtained around atezolizumab (anti-PD-L1) treatment. The TCR originated in a man between 65 and 85 years old with urothelial cancer. CDR3 nucleotide sequence: TGCAGCGGAGGGACAGACCCGAGAACTGAAGCTTTCTTT. Translation: CSGGTDPRTEAFF. Looking up the rest from reference TRBV29-1 and TRBJ1-1 gives the full variable domain: SAVISQKPSRDICQRGTSLTIQCQVDSQVTMMFWYRQQPGQSLTLIATANQGSEATYESGFVIDKFPISRPNLTFSTLTVSNMSPEDSSIYLCSGGTDPRTEAFFGQGTRLTVV.